These 5 T cell receptor beta chains were all obtained from the same sample, sequenced in a study of blood T cell repertoires in COVID-19. Only in-frame clones appear in the TCRdb table, and some are missing; sequencing was by immunoSEQ multiplex PCR. The table shows some 180,000 clones, with less than 90% occurring only once. Material: PBMCs or T cells enriched from blood (not recorded which). These receptors were obtained from a woman aged 25 to 39 who had been exposed to COVID-19.

The CDR3 nucleotides are TGTGCCAGCAGCCAAGAGAGGTCCGAGCAGTACTTC. Amino acids: CASSQERSEQYF. The genes are TRBV7-6 and TRBJ2-7; D call uncertain. Germline V gene data show CDR1 as SGHVS and CDR2 as FNYEAQ. This CDR3 is built from 12 residues. The germline V and J ends were trimmed by 5 bases and 6 bases, with 11 bases remaining between them.

The chain carries TRBV24-1 and TRBJ1-5, with no clear D. The CDR3 length is 21 residues. V gave up 0 bases and J gave up 1 base, with 24 bases separating them. Germline CDR1 and CDR2: KGHDR and SFDVKD. CDR3 loop: CATSDLQNLAGQIKSNQPQHF. The CDR3 coding sequence is TGTGCCACCAGTGATTTGCAGAATCTTGCTGGGCAGATCAAAAGCAATCAGCCCCAGCATTTT.

The chain has TRBV12-3 or TRBV12-4 and TRBJ2-5; D is possibly TRBD1 (5 bases). Trimming removed 6 bases at V and 4 bases at J, with 12 bases between. This CDR3 has 13 amino acids. The CDR3 DNA reads as TGTGCCAGCAGGAGACAGCTTGGAGAGACCCAGTACTTC. Translating it yields CASRRQLGETQYF.

The chain uses TRBV11-2 and TRBJ2-7, with 14 bases fitting TRBD2. J gave up 4 bases and V 5 bases, and 4 bases lay outside the gene matches. There are 15 residues in the CDR3. Germline V gene data show CDR1 as SGHAT and CDR2 as FQNNGV. Here the CDR3 reads CASSPGTSGGYEQYF. For the CDR3, the DNA is TGTGCCAGCAGCCCGGGGACTAGCGGGGGTTACGAGCAGTACTTC. Full variable domain (missing parts from reference TRBV11-2 and TRBJ2-7): EAGVAQSPRYKIIEKRQSVAFWCNPISGHATLYWYQQILGQGPKLLIQFQNNGVVDDSQLPKDRFSAERLKGVDSTLKIQPAKLEDSAVYLCASSPGTSGGYEQYFGPGTRLTVT.

This chain joins TRBV5-1 and TRBJ2-1; possible D gene TRBD1, 6 bases. The germline gives CDR1 SGHRS, CDR2 YFSETQ. This CDR3 region has 13 residues. Trimming pared 6 bases from V and 9 bases from J, leaving 16 bases between. CDR3 DNA sequence: TGCGCCAGCACTCCGGGACACTACTTTGAGCAGTTCTTC. The encoded protein is CASTPGHYFEQFF.